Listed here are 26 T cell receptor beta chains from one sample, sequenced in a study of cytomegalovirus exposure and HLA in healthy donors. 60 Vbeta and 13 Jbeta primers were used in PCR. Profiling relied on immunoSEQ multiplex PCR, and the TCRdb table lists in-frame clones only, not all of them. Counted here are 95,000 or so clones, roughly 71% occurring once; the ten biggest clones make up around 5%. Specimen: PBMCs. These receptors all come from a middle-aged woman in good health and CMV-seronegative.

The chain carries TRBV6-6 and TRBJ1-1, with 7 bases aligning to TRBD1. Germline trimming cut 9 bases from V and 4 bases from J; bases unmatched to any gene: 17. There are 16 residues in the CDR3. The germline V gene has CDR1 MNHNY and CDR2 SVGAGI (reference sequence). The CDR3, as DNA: TGTGCCAGTATTCAGGGGACAGCCAGTGGGGGCACTGAAGCTTTCTTT. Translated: CASIQGTASGGTEAFF.

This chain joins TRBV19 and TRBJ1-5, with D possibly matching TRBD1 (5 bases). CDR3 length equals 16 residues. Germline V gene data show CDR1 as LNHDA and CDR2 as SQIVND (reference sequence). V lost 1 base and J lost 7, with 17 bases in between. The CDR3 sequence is CASSIVGAYTNQPQHF. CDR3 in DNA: TGTGCCAGTAGTATAGTTGGGGCCTATACCAACCAGCCCCAGCATTTT.

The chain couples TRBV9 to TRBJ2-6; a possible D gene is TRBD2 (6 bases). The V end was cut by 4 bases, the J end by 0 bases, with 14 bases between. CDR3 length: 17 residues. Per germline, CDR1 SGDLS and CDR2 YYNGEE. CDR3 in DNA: TGTGCCAGCAGCCCGGGGGACCGAAGCTCTGGGGCCAACGTCCTGACTTTC. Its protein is CASSPGDRSSGANVLTF.

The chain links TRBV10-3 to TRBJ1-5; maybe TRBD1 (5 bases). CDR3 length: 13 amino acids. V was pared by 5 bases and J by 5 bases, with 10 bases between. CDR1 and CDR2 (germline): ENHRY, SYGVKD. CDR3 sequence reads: CAISKTDDQPQHF. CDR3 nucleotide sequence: TGTGCCATCAGTAAGACAGACGATCAGCCCCAGCATTTT.

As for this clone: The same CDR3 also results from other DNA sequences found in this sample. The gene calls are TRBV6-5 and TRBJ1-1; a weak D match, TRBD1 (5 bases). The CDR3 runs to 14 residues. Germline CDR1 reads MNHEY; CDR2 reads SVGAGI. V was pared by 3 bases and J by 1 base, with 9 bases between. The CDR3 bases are TGTGCCAGCAGTTATCGGGGGGGGAACACTGAAGCTTTCTTT. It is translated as CASSYRGGNTEAFF.

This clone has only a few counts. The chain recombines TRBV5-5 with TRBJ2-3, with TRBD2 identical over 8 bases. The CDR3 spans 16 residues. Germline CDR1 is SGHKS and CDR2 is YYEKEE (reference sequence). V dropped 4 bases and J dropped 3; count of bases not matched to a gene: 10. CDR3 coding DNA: TGTGCCAGCAGCCCCGGGAGGGGGGGGACAACAGATACGCAGTATTTT. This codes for CASSPGRGGTTDTQYF.

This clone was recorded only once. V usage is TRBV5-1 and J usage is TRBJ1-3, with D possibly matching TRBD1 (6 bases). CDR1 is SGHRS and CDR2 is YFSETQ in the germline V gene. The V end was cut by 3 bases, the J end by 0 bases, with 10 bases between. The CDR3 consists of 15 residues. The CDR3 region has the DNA TGCGCCAGCAGCTGGGACACCAGCTCTGGAAACACCATATATTTT. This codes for CASSWDTSSGNTIYF.

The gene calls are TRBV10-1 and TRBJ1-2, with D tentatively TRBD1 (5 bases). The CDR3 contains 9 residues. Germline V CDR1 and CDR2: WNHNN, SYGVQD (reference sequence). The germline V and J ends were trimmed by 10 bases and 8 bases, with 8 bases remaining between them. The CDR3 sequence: CAKGRGYTF. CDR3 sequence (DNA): TGCGCCAAGGGGCGCGGCTACACCTTC.

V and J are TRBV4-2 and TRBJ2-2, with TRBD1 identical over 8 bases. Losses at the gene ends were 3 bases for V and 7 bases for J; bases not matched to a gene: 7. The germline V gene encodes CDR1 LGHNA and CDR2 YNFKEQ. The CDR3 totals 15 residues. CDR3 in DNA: TGTGCCAGCAGCCAGGACAGGGCTATTAACGGGGAGCTGTTTTTT. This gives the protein CASSQDRAINGELFF.

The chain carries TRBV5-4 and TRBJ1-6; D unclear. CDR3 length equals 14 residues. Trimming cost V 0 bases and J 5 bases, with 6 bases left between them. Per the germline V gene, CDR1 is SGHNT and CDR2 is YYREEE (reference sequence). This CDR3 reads CASSLGRDNSPLHF. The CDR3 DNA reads TGTGCCAGCAGCTTGGGACGGGATAATTCACCCCTCCACTTT.

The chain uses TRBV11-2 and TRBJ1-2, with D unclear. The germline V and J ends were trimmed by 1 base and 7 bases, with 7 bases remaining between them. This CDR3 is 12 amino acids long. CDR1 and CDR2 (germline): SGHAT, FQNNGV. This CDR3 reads CASSLAEGGYTF. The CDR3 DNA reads TGTGCCAGCAGCTTAGCTGAGGGTGGCTACACCTTC.

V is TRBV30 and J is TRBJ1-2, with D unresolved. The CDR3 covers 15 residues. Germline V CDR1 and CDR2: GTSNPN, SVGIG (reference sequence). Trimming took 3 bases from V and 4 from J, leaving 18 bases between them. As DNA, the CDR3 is TGTGCCTGGAGGCCGGGAGCCTTTACTCTCTATGGCTACACCTTC. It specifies CAWRPGAFTLYGYTF.

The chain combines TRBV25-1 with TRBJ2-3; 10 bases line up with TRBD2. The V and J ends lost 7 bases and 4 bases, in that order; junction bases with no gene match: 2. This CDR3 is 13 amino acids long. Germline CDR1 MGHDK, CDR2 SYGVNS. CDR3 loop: CASTSGGADTQYF. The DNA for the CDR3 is TGTGCCAGCACTAGCGGGGGTGCAGATACGCAGTATTTT. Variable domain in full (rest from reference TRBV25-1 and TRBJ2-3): EADIYQTPRYLVIGTGKKITLECSQTMGHDKMYWYQQDPGMELHLIHYSYGVNSTEKGDLSSESTVSRIRTEHFPLTLESARPSHTSQYLCASTSGGADTQYFGPGTRLTVL.

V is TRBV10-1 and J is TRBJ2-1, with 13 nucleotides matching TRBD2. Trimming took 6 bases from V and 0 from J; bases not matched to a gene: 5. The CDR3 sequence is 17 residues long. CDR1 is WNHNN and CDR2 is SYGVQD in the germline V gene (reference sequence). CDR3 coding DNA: TGCGCCAGCAGGGGACTAGCGGGGTACCCCTCCTACAATGAGCAGTTCTTC. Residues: CASRGLAGYPSYNEQFF.

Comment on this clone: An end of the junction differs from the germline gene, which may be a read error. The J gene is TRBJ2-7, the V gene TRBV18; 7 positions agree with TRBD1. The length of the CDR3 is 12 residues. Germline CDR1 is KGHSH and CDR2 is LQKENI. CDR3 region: CASSRDSYGQYF. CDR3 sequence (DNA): TGTGCCAGCTCCCGGGACAGTTACGGGCAGTACTTC.

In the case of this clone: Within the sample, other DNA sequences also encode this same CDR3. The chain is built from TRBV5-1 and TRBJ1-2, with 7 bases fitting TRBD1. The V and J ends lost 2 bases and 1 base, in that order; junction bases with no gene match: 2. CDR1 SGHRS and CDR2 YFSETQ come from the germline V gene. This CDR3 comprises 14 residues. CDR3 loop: CASSFGDSNYGYTF. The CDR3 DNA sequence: TGCGCCAGCAGCTTCGGGGACAGTAACTATGGCTACACCTTC.

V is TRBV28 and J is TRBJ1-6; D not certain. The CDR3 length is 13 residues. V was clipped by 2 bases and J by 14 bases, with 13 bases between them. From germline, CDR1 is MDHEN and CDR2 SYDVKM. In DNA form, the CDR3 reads TGTGCCAGCAGTTTAACGGAGGGCTGGTCCCTCCACTTT. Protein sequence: CASSLTEGWSLHF.

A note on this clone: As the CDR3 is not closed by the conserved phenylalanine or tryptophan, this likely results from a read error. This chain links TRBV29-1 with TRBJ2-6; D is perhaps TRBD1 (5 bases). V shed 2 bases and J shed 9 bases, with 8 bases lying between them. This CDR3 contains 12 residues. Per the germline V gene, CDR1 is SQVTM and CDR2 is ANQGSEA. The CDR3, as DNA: TGCAGCGTTGAACAGGGTATCAACGTCCTGACTGTC. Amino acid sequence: CSVEQGINVLTV.

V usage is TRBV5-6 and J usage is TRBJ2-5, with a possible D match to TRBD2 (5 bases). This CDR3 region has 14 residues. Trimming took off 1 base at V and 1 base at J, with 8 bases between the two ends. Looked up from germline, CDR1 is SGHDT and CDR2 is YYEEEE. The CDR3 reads CASSLRGIQETQYF. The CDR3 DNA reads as TGTGCCAGCAGCTTGCGGGGAATCCAAGAGACCCAGTACTTC.

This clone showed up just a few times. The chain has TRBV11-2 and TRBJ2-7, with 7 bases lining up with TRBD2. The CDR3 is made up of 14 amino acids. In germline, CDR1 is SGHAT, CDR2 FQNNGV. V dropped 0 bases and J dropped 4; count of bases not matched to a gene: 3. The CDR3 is CASSLEAGAYEQYF. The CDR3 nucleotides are TGTGCCAGCAGCTTAGAGGCGGGAGCTTACGAGCAGTACTTC. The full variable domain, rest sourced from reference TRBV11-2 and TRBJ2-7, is EAGVAQSPRYKIIEKRQSVAFWCNPISGHATLYWYQQILGQGPKLLIQFQNNGVVDDSQLPKDRFSAERLKGVDSTLKIQPAKLEDSAVYLCASSLEAGAYEQYFGPGTRLTVT.

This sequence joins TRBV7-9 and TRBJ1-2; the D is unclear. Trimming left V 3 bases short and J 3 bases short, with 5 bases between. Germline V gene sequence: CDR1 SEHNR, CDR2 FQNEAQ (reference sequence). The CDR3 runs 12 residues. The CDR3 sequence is CASSLLYYGYTF. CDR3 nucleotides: TGTGCCAGCAGCTTGTTATACTATGGCTACACCTTC.

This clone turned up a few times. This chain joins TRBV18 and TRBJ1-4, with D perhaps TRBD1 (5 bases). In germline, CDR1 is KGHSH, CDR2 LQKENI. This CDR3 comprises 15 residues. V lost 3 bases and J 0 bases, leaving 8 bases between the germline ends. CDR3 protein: CASSPDKTTNEKLFF. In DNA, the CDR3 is TGTGCCAGCTCACCGGACAAGACAACTAATGAAAAACTGTTTTTT.

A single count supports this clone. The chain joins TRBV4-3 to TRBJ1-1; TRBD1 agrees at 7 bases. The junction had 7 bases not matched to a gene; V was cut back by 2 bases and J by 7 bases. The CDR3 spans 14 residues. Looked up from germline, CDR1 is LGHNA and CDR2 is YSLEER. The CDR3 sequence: CASSQTTRDSEAFF. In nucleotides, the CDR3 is TGCGCCAGCAGCCAAACTACCCGGGACAGTGAAGCTTTCTTT.

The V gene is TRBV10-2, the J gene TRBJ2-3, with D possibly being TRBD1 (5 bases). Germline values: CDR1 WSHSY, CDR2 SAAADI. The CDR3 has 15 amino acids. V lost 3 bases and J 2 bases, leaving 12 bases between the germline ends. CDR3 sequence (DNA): TGCGCCAGCAGTGAAGGGGTTTCGATCACAGATACGCAGTATTTT. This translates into CASSEGVSITDTQYF.

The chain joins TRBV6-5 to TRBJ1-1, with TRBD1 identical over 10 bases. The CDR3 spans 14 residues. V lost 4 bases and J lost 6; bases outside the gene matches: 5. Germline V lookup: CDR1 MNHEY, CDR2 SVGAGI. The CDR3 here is CASSSTGGRSEAFF. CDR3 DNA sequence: TGTGCCAGCAGTTCGACAGGGGGCCGGTCTGAAGCTTTCTTT.

The DNA for the CDR3 is TGTGCTAGTGGTTTTCCCCAACCCAGAATAAACACTGAAGCTTTCTTT. Protein: CASGFPQPRINTEAFF. This chain uses TRBV12-5 with TRBJ1-1; no reliable D call. The V gene lost 3 bases and the J gene lost 2 bases, with 16 bases spanning the gap. Per germline, CDR1 LGHNT and CDR2 FRNRAP. This CDR3 has 16 amino acids.